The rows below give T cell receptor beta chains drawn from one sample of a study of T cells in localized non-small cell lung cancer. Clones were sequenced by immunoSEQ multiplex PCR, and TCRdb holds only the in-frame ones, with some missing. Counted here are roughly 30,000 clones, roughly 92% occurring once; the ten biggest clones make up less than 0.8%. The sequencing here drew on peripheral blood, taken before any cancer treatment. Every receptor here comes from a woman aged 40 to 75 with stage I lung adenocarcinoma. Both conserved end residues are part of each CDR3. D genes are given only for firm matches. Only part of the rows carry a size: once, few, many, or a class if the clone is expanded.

CDR3aa: CASSLDRRGSPLHF
CDR3nt: TGTGCCAGCAGCTTGGACAGAAGGGGTTCACCCCTCCACTTT
j_gene: TRBJ1-6
v_gene: TRBV5-6
d_gene: NA
abundance: NA
len: 14

CDR3aa: CASSLDIGQYNEQFF
CDR3nt: TGTGCCAGCAGCTTAGACATCGGCCAATACAATGAGCAGTTCTTC
j_gene: TRBJ2-1
v_gene: TRBV7-3
d_gene: NA
abundance: NA
len: 15

CDR3aa: CASKPGKNYGYTF
CDR3nt: TGTGCCAGTAAGCCAGGGAAGAACTATGGCTACACCTTC
j_gene: TRBJ1-2
v_gene: TRBV19
d_gene: NA
abundance: once
len: 13

CDR3aa: CASSLAGWESYEQYF
CDR3nt: TGCGCCAGCAGCTTGGCAGGGTGGGAGTCCTACGAGCAGTACTTC
j_gene: TRBJ2-7
v_gene: TRBV5-1
d_gene: NA
abundance: NA
len: 15

CDR3aa: CASSFETTNEKLFF
CDR3nt: TGTGCCAGCAGCTTCGAAACAACTAATGAAAAACTGTTTTTT
j_gene: TRBJ1-4
v_gene: TRBV5-8
d_gene: NA
abundance: NA
len: 14

CDR3aa: CASSQEVNGGAFF
CDR3nt: TGCGCCAGCAGCCAAGAAGTGAACGGGGGAGCTTTCTTT
j_gene: TRBJ1-1
v_gene: TRBV4-3
d_gene: NA
abundance: NA
len: 13

CDR3aa: CASRRTTGVPEKLFF
CDR3nt: TGTGCCAGCCGGCGTACAACAGGGGTGCCTGAAAAACTGTTTTTT
j_gene: TRBJ1-4
v_gene: TRBV18
d_gene: TRBD1
abundance: NA
len: 15

CDR3aa: CASSGTSGGPNYGYTF
CDR3nt: TGTGCCAGCAGTGGTACCAGCGGAGGACCAAACTATGGCTACACCTTC
j_gene: TRBJ1-2
v_gene: TRBV2
d_gene: NA
abundance: NA
len: 16

CDR3aa: CASSLRQGGDEQFF
CDR3nt: TGTGCCAGCAGCTTGCGCCAGGGAGGGGATGAGCAGTTCTTC
j_gene: TRBJ2-1
v_gene: TRBV5-8
d_gene: TRBD2
abundance: NA
len: 14

CDR3aa: CASSLGRGQSNTGELFF
CDR3nt: TGTGCCAGCAGCTTAGGAAGGGGACAGAGCAACACCGGGGAGCTGTTTTTT
j_gene: TRBJ2-2
v_gene: TRBV11-3
d_gene: TRBD1
abundance: NA
len: 17

CDR3aa: CASNASPSAPLHF
CDR3nt: TGTGCCAGCAACGCCTCCCCGAGTGCACCCCTCCACTTT
j_gene: TRBJ1-6
v_gene: TRBV11-2
d_gene: NA
abundance: NA
len: 13

CDR3aa: CASSAQGATYEQYF
CDR3nt: TGTGCCAGTAGTGCACAGGGGGCTACCTACGAGCAGTACTTC
j_gene: TRBJ2-7
v_gene: TRBV19
d_gene: TRBD1
abundance: NA
len: 14

CDR3aa: CASSLDRGGLLTEAFF
CDR3nt: TGCGCCAGCAGTTTGGACAGGGGGGGCCTTCTCACTGAAGCTTTCTTT
j_gene: TRBJ1-1
v_gene: TRBV5-1
d_gene: TRBD1
abundance: NA
len: 16

CDR3aa: CASSQDLTSGSSRSYNEQFF
CDR3nt: TGCGCCAGCAGCCAAGATTTGACTAGCGGGAGTTCGCGCTCCTACAATGAGCAGTTCTTC
j_gene: TRBJ2-1
v_gene: TRBV4-3
d_gene: TRBD2
abundance: NA
len: 20

CDR3aa: CASSTGLGLKETQYF
CDR3nt: TGCGCCAGCAGTACTGGACTAGGCCTCAAAGAGACCCAGTACTTC
j_gene: TRBJ2-5
v_gene: TRBV10-1
d_gene: TRBD2
abundance: NA
len: 15

CDR3aa: CASSDLGPENTEAFF
CDR3nt: TGTGCCAGCAGTGATCTGGGGCCTGAGAACACTGAAGCTTTCTTT
j_gene: TRBJ1-1
v_gene: TRBV2
d_gene: NA
abundance: NA
len: 15

CDR3aa: CASSPATGMNTEAFF
CDR3nt: TGTGCCAGCAGTCCGGCAACGGGGATGAACACTGAAGCTTTCTTT
j_gene: TRBJ1-1
v_gene: TRBV7-2
d_gene: NA
abundance: NA
len: 15

CDR3aa: CASSLGISGTDTQYF
CDR3nt: TGCGCCAGCAGCTTGGGTATATCCGGCACAGATACGCAGTATTTT
j_gene: TRBJ2-3
v_gene: TRBV5-1
d_gene: NA
abundance: NA
len: 15

CDR3aa: CASSATPGGFYGYTF
CDR3nt: TGTGCCAGTAGTGCGACACCCGGAGGCTTCTATGGCTACACCTTC
j_gene: TRBJ1-2
v_gene: TRBV19
d_gene: NA
abundance: NA
len: 15

CDR3aa: CASREGGSEAFF
CDR3nt: TGTGCCAGCAGAGAAGGAGGGAGTGAAGCTTTCTTT
j_gene: TRBJ1-1
v_gene: TRBV6-1
d_gene: NA
abundance: NA
len: 12

CDR3aa: CSVGEQGDTGELFF
CDR3nt: TGCAGCGTTGGCGAACAGGGCGACACCGGGGAGCTGTTTTTT
j_gene: TRBJ2-2
v_gene: TRBV29-1
d_gene: NA
abundance: NA
len: 14

CDR3aa: CASRTTAGNQPQHF
CDR3nt: TGTGCCAGCAGGACGACGGCGGGAAATCAGCCCCAGCATTTT
j_gene: TRBJ1-5
v_gene: TRBV27
d_gene: NA
abundance: NA
len: 14

CDR3aa: CASSRASGGPNEQFF
CDR3nt: TGTGCCAGCAGTCGCGCTAGCGGGGGGCCTAATGAGCAGTTCTTC
j_gene: TRBJ2-1
v_gene: TRBV2
d_gene: TRBD2
abundance: NA
len: 15

CDR3aa: CASRHLMWKGRAVF
CDR3nt: TGCGCCAGCAGGCACCTAATGTGGAAAGGGAGAGCTGTTTTT
j_gene: TRBJ2-2
v_gene: TRBV10-2
d_gene: NA
abundance: NA
len: 14

CDR3aa: CASSPDRSPQPQHF
CDR3nt: TGTGCCAGCAGTCCCGACAGATCTCCCCAGCCCCAGCATTTT
j_gene: TRBJ1-5
v_gene: TRBV6-6
d_gene: NA
abundance: NA
len: 14

CDR3aa: CASSLALTTATGELFF
CDR3nt: TGTGCCAGCAGCTTAGCACTAACCACGGCCACCGGGGAGCTGTTTTTT
j_gene: TRBJ2-2
v_gene: TRBV7-2
d_gene: NA
abundance: NA
len: 16

CDR3aa: CASSHGSLGIRTHEQYF
CDR3nt: TGCGCCAGCAGCCACGGATCCCTTGGAATCCGAACGCACGAGCAGTACTTC
j_gene: TRBJ2-7
v_gene: TRBV4-1
d_gene: NA
abundance: once
len: 17

CDR3aa: CASSRTAAYSNQPQHF
CDR3nt: TGTGCCAGCAGCCGGACAGCGGCTTATAGCAATCAGCCCCAGCATTTT
j_gene: TRBJ1-5
v_gene: TRBV5-5
d_gene: NA
abundance: NA
len: 16

CDR3aa: CASSLGQGNVYEQYF
CDR3nt: TGTGCCAGCAGCTTAGGGCAGGGGAATGTCTACGAGCAGTACTTC
j_gene: TRBJ2-7
v_gene: TRBV7-7
d_gene: NA
abundance: NA
len: 15

CDR3aa: CASSLVALSNQPQHF
CDR3nt: TGTGCCAGCAGTCTCGTTGCGCTTAGCAATCAGCCCCAGCATTTT
j_gene: TRBJ1-5
v_gene: TRBV27
d_gene: NA
abundance: NA
len: 15

CDR3aa: CASIARTRVSREQFF
CDR3nt: TGTGCCAGCATCGCGAGGACTAGGGTCTCCAGGGAGCAGTTCTTC
j_gene: TRBJ2-1
v_gene: TRBV27
d_gene: TRBD2
abundance: NA
len: 15

CDR3aa: CASSALSSGGHSGANVLTF
CDR3nt: TGTGCCAGCAGCGCCTTGTCTAGCGGGGGCCACTCTGGGGCCAACGTCCTGACTTTC
j_gene: TRBJ2-6
v_gene: TRBV7-2
d_gene: TRBD2
abundance: NA
len: 19

CDR3aa: CASSLGQGFNEQFF
CDR3nt: TGCGCCAGCAGCTTGGGACAGGGGTTCAATGAGCAGTTCTTC
j_gene: TRBJ2-1
v_gene: TRBV5-1
d_gene: TRBD1
abundance: NA
len: 14

CDR3aa: CASSPARDIEAFF
CDR3nt: TGCGCCAGCAGCCCAGCCCGGGACATTGAGGCTTTCTTT
j_gene: TRBJ1-1
v_gene: TRBV5-1
d_gene: NA
abundance: NA
len: 13

CDR3aa: CASRRVRGNNEQFF
CDR3nt: TGTGCCAGCAGGCGGGTAAGGGGGAACAATGAGCAGTTCTTC
j_gene: TRBJ2-1
v_gene: TRBV6-1
d_gene: NA
abundance: NA
len: 14

CDR3aa: CASRGRAGYGYTF
CDR3nt: TGTGCCAGCAGGGGGAGGGCTGGCTATGGCTACACCTTC
j_gene: TRBJ1-2
v_gene: TRBV9
d_gene: NA
abundance: NA
len: 13

CDR3aa: CASSQVDERVYGYTF
CDR3nt: TGTGCCAGCAGCCAAGTTGATGAAAGGGTCTATGGCTACACCTTC
j_gene: TRBJ1-2
v_gene: TRBV14
d_gene: NA
abundance: once
len: 15

CDR3aa: CATRGGRNEKLFF
CDR3nt: TGTGCTACGCGGGGAGGGCGGAATGAAAAACTGTTTTTT
j_gene: TRBJ1-4
v_gene: TRBV7-2
d_gene: NA
abundance: NA
len: 13

CDR3aa: CSVEGRLGTEAFF
CDR3nt: TGCAGCGTTGAAGGCAGGCTTGGAACTGAAGCTTTCTTT
j_gene: TRBJ1-1
v_gene: TRBV29-1
d_gene: NA
abundance: NA
len: 13

CDR3aa: CASSIDAQGQHF
CDR3nt: TGTGCCAGTAGTATAGATGCACAGGGCCAGCATTTT
j_gene: TRBJ1-5
v_gene: TRBV19
d_gene: NA
abundance: NA
len: 12

CDR3aa: CASSVVSGIHDEQFF
CDR3nt: TGTGCCAGCAGCGTAGTTTCAGGGATACATGATGAGCAGTTCTTC
j_gene: TRBJ2-1
v_gene: TRBV9
d_gene: NA
abundance: NA
len: 15